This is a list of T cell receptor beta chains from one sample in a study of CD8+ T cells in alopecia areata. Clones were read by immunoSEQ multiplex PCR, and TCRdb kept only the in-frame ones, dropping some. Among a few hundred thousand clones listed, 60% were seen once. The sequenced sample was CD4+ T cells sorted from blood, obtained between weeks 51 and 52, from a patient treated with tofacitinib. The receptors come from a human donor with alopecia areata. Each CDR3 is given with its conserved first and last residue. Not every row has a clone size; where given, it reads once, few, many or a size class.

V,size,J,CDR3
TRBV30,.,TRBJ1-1,CAWSLNTEAFF
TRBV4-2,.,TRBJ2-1,CASSQSAGGYNEQFF
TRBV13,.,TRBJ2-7,CASRSSSGGTYEQYF
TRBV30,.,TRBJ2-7,CAWSLQGYPVEQYF
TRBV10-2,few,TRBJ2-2,CASTFLSGGAGTGELFF
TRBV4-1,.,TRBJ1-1,CASSQPGTANTEAFF
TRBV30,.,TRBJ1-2,CAWTASDGYTF
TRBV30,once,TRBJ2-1,CAWSRTSGYNEQFF
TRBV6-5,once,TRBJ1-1,CASSPRGMGNTEAFF
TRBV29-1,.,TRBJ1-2,CSVGTGEYGYTF
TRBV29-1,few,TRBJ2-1,CSVDGGQEQFF
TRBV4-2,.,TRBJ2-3,CASSQEKGTDTQYF
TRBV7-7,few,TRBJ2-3,CASSFTKLDTQYF
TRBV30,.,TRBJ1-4,CASQRQFNEKLFF
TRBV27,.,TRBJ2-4,CASSSPRTGMNIQYF
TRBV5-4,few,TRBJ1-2,CASSPDRNYGYTF
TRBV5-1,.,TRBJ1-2,CASSLTGQAFYGYTF
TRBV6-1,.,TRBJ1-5,CASSNRGNQPQHF
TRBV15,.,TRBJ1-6,CATSRDHISTNSPLHF
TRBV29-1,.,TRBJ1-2,CSVGIDSGYGYTF
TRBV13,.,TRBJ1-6,CATKEGKSPLHF
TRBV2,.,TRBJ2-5,CASSGRDQETQYF
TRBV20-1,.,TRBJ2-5,CSASKGETQYF
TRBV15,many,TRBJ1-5,CATSRRERGNQPQHF
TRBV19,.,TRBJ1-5,CASKGRGLGNQPQHF
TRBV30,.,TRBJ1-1,CAWSSLDRNTEAFF
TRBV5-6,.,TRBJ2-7,CASSPNRAHSYEQYF
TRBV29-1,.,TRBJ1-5,CSVGSSDQPQHF
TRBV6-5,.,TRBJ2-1,CASSYHRRINEQFF
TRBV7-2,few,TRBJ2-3,CASSLDGTVTDTQYF
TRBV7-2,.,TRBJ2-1,CASSLEGGRQYNEQFF
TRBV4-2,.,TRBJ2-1,CASSHRTGDEQFF
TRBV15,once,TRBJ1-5,CATSRDFQPQHF
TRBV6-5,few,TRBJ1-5,CASSYGQGDQPQHF
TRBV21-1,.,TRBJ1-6,CASSDAGTDNSPLHF
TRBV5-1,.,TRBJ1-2,CASSLEDNIPHTF
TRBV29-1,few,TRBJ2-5,CSVGYSDRETQYF
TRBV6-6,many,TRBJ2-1,CASSYPTGLNNEQFF
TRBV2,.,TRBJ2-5,CASSRDVEETQYF
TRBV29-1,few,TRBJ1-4,CSVGDNEKLFF
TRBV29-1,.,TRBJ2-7,CSVGGRTTYEQYF